The 23 T cell receptor beta chains in this list originate from one sample, sequenced in a study of blood T cell repertoires in COVID-19. The assay was immunoSEQ multiplex PCR, and TCRdb's table has in-frame clones only and misses some. Of about 180,000 clones listed, 84% are singletons. The sample comprised peripheral blood. The receptor source for this set is a human donor in a cohort sampled during active COVID-19.

The rearrangement uses TRBV12-5 and TRBJ2-7; 8 nucleotides line up with TRBD1. The germline V gene encodes CDR1 LGHNT and CDR2 FRNRAP. Losses at the gene ends were 6 bases for V and 5 bases for J; bases not matched to a gene: 6. This CDR3 is 13 amino acids long. CDR3 DNA: TGTGCTAGTGGCCTTGACAGGGGTAACGAGCAGTACTTC. Amino acid sequence: CASGLDRGNEQYF.

The chain is built from TRBV18 and TRBJ2-1, with 10 bases matching TRBD2. Germline CDR1 and CDR2: KGHSH and LQKENI. The V gene end was trimmed by 4 bases and the J gene end by 8 bases; junction bases not matched to a gene: 11. The CDR3 covers 16 residues. CDR3 region: CASSRPSGGGKDEQFF. Written as DNA, the CDR3 is TGTGCCAGCTCACGGCCTAGCGGGGGCGGGAAGGATGAGCAGTTCTTC.

This clone was seen once. The chain recombines TRBV5-1 with TRBJ2-5; possibly TRBD2 for D (6 bases). V gave up 3 bases and J gave up 0 bases, with 15 bases separating them. Germline V gives CDR1 SGHRS, CDR2 YFSETQ. The CDR3 is made up of 16 amino acids. The CDR3 coding sequence is TGCGCCAGCAGCTCACCGGGACTGTCCTACCAAGAGACCCAGTACTTC. Translated, it gives CASSSPGLSYQETQYF.

The rearrangement joins TRBV7-3 to TRBJ2-1; the match to TRBD2 covers 12 bases. CDR1 SGHTA and CDR2 FQGTGA come from the germline V gene. V trimming: 7 bases; J trimming: 4 bases; junction bases outside the gene matches: 14. The CDR3 has 18 amino acids. CDR3 DNA sequence: TGTGCCAGCACCCCAGGGCTAGCGGGGGGGGAACGATACAATGAGCAGTTCTTC. The encoded protein is CASTPGLAGGERYNEQFF.

The chain links TRBV4-1 to TRBJ2-3; TRBD2 matches 14 bases. The CDR3 loop spans 16 amino acids. The V and J ends lost 1 base and 5 bases, in that order; junction bases with no gene match: 2. Germline V gene data show CDR1 as MGHRA and CDR2 as YSYEKL. CDR3 in amino acids: CASSQVGLAGGDTQYF. As DNA, the CDR3 is TGCGCCAGCAGCCAAGTTGGACTAGCGGGGGGAGATACGCAGTATTTT.

V gene TRBV7-8 combines with J gene TRBJ1-1; D possibly corresponds to TRBD1 (6 bases). The CDR3 totals 15 residues. Germline V gene data show CDR1 as SGHVS and CDR2 as FQNEAQ. Trimming shortened V by 5 bases and J by 1 base, and 14 bases separated the two germline ends. The CDR3 coding sequence is TGTGCCAGCAGCCCCTCAAGGGGGGGGAACACTGAAGCTTTCTTT. Its protein product is CASSPSRGGNTEAFF.

This clone showed up just once. This chain links TRBV3-1 (or the pseudogene TRBV3-2) with TRBJ1-3, with 7 bases lining up with TRBD1. The CDR3 extends over 14 amino acids. Unmatched junction bases numbered 4, after V lost 6 bases and J lost 2 bases. CDR1 is LGHDT, CDR2 YNNKEL, per germline (reference sequence). In nucleotides, the CDR3 is TGTGCCAGCAGGAACAGGGGTGCTGGAAACACCATATATTTT. Its translation is CASRNRGAGNTIYF.

This sequence joins TRBV27 and TRBJ1-4; D might be TRBD1 (6 bases). The V gene's germline CDR1 is MNHEY and CDR2 SMNVEV (reference sequence). Deletions cut 3 bases from V and 4 bases from J, with 12 bases between. This CDR3 is built from 15 residues. The CDR3 DNA reads TGTGCCAGCAGTTTTCACAGGGATAATAATGAAAAACTGTTTTTT. It is translated as CASSFHRDNNEKLFF.

The V and J genes are TRBV4-1 and TRBJ2-1; 7 nucleotides agree with TRBD2. Germline V CDR1 and CDR2: MGHRA, YSYEKL. This CDR3 contains 14 residues. V lost 0 bases, J lost 5 bases, and 1 base stayed unmatched. CDR3 residues: CASSQDGGDNEQFF. In DNA form, the CDR3 reads TGCGCCAGCAGCCAAGATGGGGGGGACAATGAGCAGTTCTTC.

The rearrangement uses TRBV29-1 and TRBJ1-5; possible D gene TRBD1, 6 bases. Trimming took 6 bases from V and 2 from J, leaving 8 bases between them. Per germline, CDR1 SQVTM and CDR2 ANQGSEA. The CDR3 runs 12 residues. CDR3 DNA sequence: TGCAGCGTCCGACAGGGCAATCAGCCCCAGCATTTT. Protein: CSVRQGNQPQHF.

This clone was seen more than once but under ten times. The gene calls are TRBV30 and TRBJ1-5; 10 bases agree with TRBD1. The CDR3 is 18 amino acids. Germline CDR1 reads GTSNPN; CDR2 reads SVGIG (reference sequence). V was clipped by 2 bases and J by 7 bases; unmatched bases: 17. For the CDR3, the DNA is TGTGCCTGGAGTCCCGGGACAGGGGCCCTCCCGATGAGGCAGCCCCAGCATTTT. Translating it yields CAWSPGTGALPMRQPQHF.

The sample holds a few counts of this clone. V usage is TRBV7-9 and J usage is TRBJ1-1; TRBD1 agrees at 7 bases. This CDR3 has 17 residues. V shed 1 base and J 0 bases; nucleotides not matched to a gene: 8. Germline-derived CDR1 and CDR2 are SEHNR and FQNEAQ (reference sequence). The CDR3 nucleotides read TGTGCCAGCAGCTTAGGACAGGGAGGACCAATGAACACTGAAGCTTTCTTT. It is translated as CASSLGQGGPMNTEAFF.

The genes are TRBV27 and TRBJ1-2, with 9 bases matching TRBD1. The CDR3 contains 15 residues. CDR1 is MNHEY and CDR2 is SMNVEV in the germline V gene (reference sequence). After removal of 6 bases from V and 4 bases from J, the junction contained 9 bases not matched to a gene. CDR3 region: CASSSGTGNPYGYTF. CDR3 DNA sequence: TGTGCCAGCAGCTCCGGGACAGGGAATCCCTATGGCTACACCTTC.

V is TRBV30 and J is TRBJ1-6, with D possibly matching TRBD1 (5 bases). Germline V lookup: CDR1 GTSNPN, CDR2 SVGIG (reference sequence). This CDR3 region has 17 residues. The ends were cut back, 4 bases at V and 0 bases at J, with 16 bases in the middle. The CDR3 is CAWTTWGASSYNSPLHF. For the CDR3, the DNA is TGTGCCTGGACCACCTGGGGCGCGAGCTCCTATAATTCACCCCTCCACTTT.

The chain employs TRBV5-1 and TRBJ2-1; D is perhaps TRBD1 (5 bases). Deletions cut 5 bases from V and 7 bases from J, with 25 bases between. In germline, CDR1 is SGHRS, CDR2 YFSETQ. There are 17 residues in the CDR3. The chain's CDR3 is CASSSLLSGSAGNEQFF. The CDR3 DNA sequence: TGCGCCAGCAGTTCCTTGTTATCAGGATCAGCAGGGAATGAGCAGTTCTTC.

A few counts support this clone. The J gene is TRBJ2-3, the V gene TRBV5-1, with 8 bases aligning to TRBD2. Germline V lookup: CDR1 SGHRS, CDR2 YFSETQ. The V segment lost 4 bases and the J segment 0 bases; nucleotides outside the gene matches: 4. This CDR3 is built from 15 residues. CDR3 protein: CASSPAGVSTDTQYF. The CDR3 nucleotides read TGCGCCAGCAGCCCAGCGGGGGTGAGCACAGATACGCAGTATTTT.

The chain carries TRBV2 and TRBJ1-5, with 8 bases matching TRBD1. The CDR3 sequence is 14 residues long. Germline V lookup: CDR1 SNHLY, CDR2 FYNNEI. V dropped 6 bases and J dropped 3; count of bases not matched to a gene: 4. In nucleotides, the CDR3 is TGTGCCAGCAGCGAGACAGGGGTCAATCAGCCCCAGCATTTT. The encoded protein is CASSETGVNQPQHF.

Regarding this clone: One junction end disagrees with the germline gene, perhaps due to a read error. The chain combines TRBV25-1 with TRBJ1-1, with 7 bases identical to TRBD1. The CDR3 consists of 15 residues. Germline lookup yields CDR1 MGHDK and CDR2 SYGVNS. The CDR3 sequence is CASSPLQGMKTEAFF. The DNA for the CDR3 is TGTGCCAGCAGTCCACTACAGGGGATGAAGACTGAAGCTTTCTTT.

This chain connects TRBV2 to TRBJ1-6; 7 nucleotides agree with TRBD1. Germline V lookup: CDR1 SNHLY, CDR2 FYNNEI. V lost 6 bases to trimming and J lost 7 bases; unmatched junction nucleotides: 9. This CDR3 is 15 amino acids long. CDR3 DNA: TGTGCCAGCAGGGCGGTGGGACAGCGAAATTCACCCCTCCACTTT. This gives the protein CASRAVGQRNSPLHF.

This sequence joins TRBV5-8 and TRBJ1-1; D uncertain. Trimming stripped 1 base from V and 0 bases from J, with 16 bases between. The germline V gene has CDR1 SGHTS and CDR2 YDEGEE. This CDR3 is built from 17 residues. CDR3 nucleotides: TGTGCCAGCAGCTTGTTAGGCTGGGCAGGTATGAACACTGAAGCTTTCTTT. As protein: CASSLLGWAGMNTEAFF. Combining the CDR3 with reference TRBV5-8 and TRBJ1-1 gives the whole variable domain EAGVTQSPTHLIKTRGQQATLRCSPISGHTSVYWYQQALGLGLQFLLWYDEGEERNRGNFPPRFSGRQFPNYSSELNVNALELEDSALYLCASSLLGWAGMNTEAFFGQGTRLTVV.

The sample holds many counts of this clone. This chain joins TRBV3-1 (or the pseudogene TRBV3-2) and TRBJ1-6; 11 bases match TRBD1. The CDR3 totals 14 residues. V shed 6 bases, J shed 8 bases, and the junction held 3 bases outside the gene matches. CDR1 and CDR2 (germline): LGHDT, YNNKEL (reference sequence). Written as DNA, the CDR3 is TGTGCCAGCAGGCGGGGACAGGGGGATTCACCCCTCCACTTT. Residues: CASRRGQGDSPLHF.

CDR3 in amino acids: CASSLVRDRGDYEQYF. The CDR3 DNA reads as TGTGCCAGCAGCTTAGTTAGGGACAGGGGGGACTACGAGCAGTACTTC. J is TRBJ2-7 and V is TRBV7-9; 11 nucleotides align to TRBD1. CDR1 and CDR2 (germline): SEHNR, FQNEAQ (reference sequence). This CDR3 comprises 16 residues. The V segment lost 1 base and the J segment 3 bases; nucleotides outside the gene matches: 5.

This chain links TRBV6-6 with TRBJ2-1, with TRBD2 identical over 15 bases. The V gene's germline CDR1 is MNHNY and CDR2 SVGAGI (reference sequence). This CDR3 has 20 amino acids. The trim removed 6 bases at V and 0 bases at J, leaving 12 bases unmatched. The DNA for the CDR3 is TGTGCCAGCAGCCCCGGACTAGCGGGGGGGCCCGACAGCTCCTACAATGAGCAGTTCTTC. Its protein product is CASSPGLAGGPDSSYNEQFF.